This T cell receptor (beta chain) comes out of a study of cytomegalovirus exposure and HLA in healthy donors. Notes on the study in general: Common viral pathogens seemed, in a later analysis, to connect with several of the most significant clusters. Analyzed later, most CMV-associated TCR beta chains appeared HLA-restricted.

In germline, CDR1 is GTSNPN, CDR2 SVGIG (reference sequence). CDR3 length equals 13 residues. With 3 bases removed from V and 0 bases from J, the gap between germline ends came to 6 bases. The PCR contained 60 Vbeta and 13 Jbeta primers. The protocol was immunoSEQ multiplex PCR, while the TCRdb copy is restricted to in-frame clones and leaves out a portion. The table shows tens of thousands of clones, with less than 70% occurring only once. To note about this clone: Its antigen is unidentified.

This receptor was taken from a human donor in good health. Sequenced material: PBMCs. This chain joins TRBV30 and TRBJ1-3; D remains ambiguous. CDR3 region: CAWRARSGNTIYF. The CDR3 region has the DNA TGTGCCTGGAGAGCCCGCTCTGGAAACACCATATATTTT.